One and the same sample provided the 7 T cell receptor beta chains below, sequenced in a study of blood T cell repertoires in COVID-19. Sequencing was performed with immunoSEQ multiplex PCR; in TCRdb, only in-frame clones are kept and a portion is missing. The sample includes a few hundred thousand clones, roughly 88% seen only once; the top ten take 0.6%. The sequencing sample was made of PBMCs or T cells enriched from blood (not recorded which). The receptor set was obtained from a man younger than 35 who had recovered from COVID-19.

Here the CDR3 DNA reads TGTGCCAGCAGCGCCCCTTTTGTCGACTATGGCTACACCTTC. It yields the protein CASSAPFVDYGYTF. The chain combines TRBV9 with TRBJ1-2; D unclear. The CDR3 sequence is 14 residues long. The germline gives CDR1 SGDLS, CDR2 YYNGEE. V lost 3 bases, J lost 3 bases, and 12 bases lay in between.

This chain joins TRBV18 and TRBJ2-2; 7 bases are a match to TRBD1. Germline trimming cut 1 base from V and 6 bases from J; bases unmatched to any gene: 5. The CDR3 spans 15 residues. Germline V CDR1 and CDR2: KGHSH, LQKENI. CDR3 in amino acids: CASSPLQTGAGELFF. As DNA, the CDR3 is TGTGCCAGCTCACCACTACAAACAGGGGCCGGGGAGCTGTTTTTT.

The chain recombines TRBV7-9 with TRBJ2-1; possibly TRBD1 for D (5 bases). The CDR3 runs to 15 residues. With 5 bases removed from V and 4 bases from J, the gap between germline ends came to 15 bases. Germline-derived CDR1 and CDR2 are SEHNR and FQNEAQ (reference sequence). The CDR3, as DNA: TGTGCCAGCAGCCCTAGGGGCTGGGGATACAATGAGCAGTTCTTC. This translates into CASSPRGWGYNEQFF.

The chain uses TRBV5-1 and TRBJ1-1, with 9 bases fitting TRBD1. V lost 1 base, J lost 4 bases, and 5 bases stayed unmatched. Germline lookup yields CDR1 SGHRS and CDR2 YFSETQ. The CDR3 runs 15 residues. The CDR3 DNA follows: TGCGCCAGCAGCTTGAGGGACAGGGTGGGCACTGAAGCTTTCTTT. This encodes CASSLRDRVGTEAFF.

The CDR3 nucleotides are TGTGCCAGCAGTTTTGAGTTCGGACACCCCCAGCATTTT. It encodes CASSFEFGHPQHF. This chain connects TRBV12-3 or TRBV12-4 to TRBJ1-5; D possibly corresponds to TRBD1 (5 bases). The CDR3 runs to 13 residues. Trimming pared 3 bases from V and 10 bases from J, leaving 13 bases between.

The CDR3: CASSEPSGSYEQYF. CDR3 DNA sequence: TGTGCCAGCAGTGAGCCCAGCGGGAGCTACGAGCAGTACTTC. The chain is built from TRBV6-1 and TRBJ2-7, with 8 bases aligning to TRBD2. J gave up 3 bases and V 3 bases, and 4 bases lay outside the gene matches. In germline, CDR1 is MNHNS, CDR2 SASEGT. The CDR3 runs to 14 residues.

V usage is TRBV3-1 (or the pseudogene TRBV3-2) and J usage is TRBJ2-7, with 9 nucleotides matching TRBD2. The CDR3 loop spans 14 amino acids. The germline V gene has CDR1 LGHDT and CDR2 YNNKEL (reference sequence). V gave up 5 bases and J gave up 6 bases; unmatched junction bases: 8. CDR3 bases: TGTGCCAGCAGCGTTGGACTAGCGAAAGGCGAGCAGTACTTC. It translates to CASSVGLAKGEQYF.